One and the same sample provided the 29 T cell receptor beta chains below, sequenced in a study of glioma-infiltrating T cells. The iRepertoire nested amplicon-rescue multiplex PCR amplified TCR alpha and beta CDR3s from RNA. TCRdb re-analysed the multiplex PCR reads in MiXCR, keeping a single row per CDR3 protein. The sample consists of around 130,000 distinct CDR3 sequences, 20% to 25% of them appearing once. The specimen sequenced was glioma tissue, nonneoplastic brain tissue, or PBMCs (not recorded which). The receptor set was obtained from a human donor with low-grade glioma or glioblastoma, undergoing nonglioma brain surgery, or in good health (not recorded which).

This clonotype was counted many times. This sequence joins TRBV6-1 and TRBJ2-3, with 8 bases that match TRBD2. Germline V gene sequence: CDR1 MNHNS, CDR2 SASEGT. V shed 6 bases, J shed 4 bases, and the junction held 12 bases outside the gene matches. The CDR3 is 16 amino acids. CDR3 sequence reads: CASRNSGGPRADTQYF. CDR3 DNA: TGTGCCAGCAGAAACTCGGGGGGGCCGAGGGCAGATACGCAGTATTTT.

This chain connects TRBV19 to TRBJ2-5; tentatively, D is TRBD2 (6 bases). Germline V CDR1 and CDR2: LNHDA, SQIVND (reference sequence). Trimming pared 4 bases from V and 3 bases from J, leaving 9 bases between. The CDR3 extends over 13 amino acids. CDR3 coding DNA: TGTGCCAGTAGTACGACTAGAAAAGAGACCCAGTACTTC. Amino acids: CASSTTRKETQYF.

The table lists this clonotype with many counts. This sequence joins TRBV3-1 and TRBJ2-1; D is undetermined. Germline V CDR1 and CDR2: LGHDT, YNNKEL (reference sequence). There are 12 residues in the CDR3. V was shortened by 0 bases and J by 8 bases, with 5 bases between the two germline ends. The CDR3 here is CASSQDRDEQFF. DNA for the CDR3: TGTGCCAGCAGCCAAGATAGGGATGAGCAGTTCTTC.

This clonotype has a count of ten or more. The chain combines TRBV9 with TRBJ2-3; weak D call: TRBD1 (6 bases). This CDR3 has 15 amino acids. V lost 3 bases to trimming and J lost 3 bases, with 14 bases between them. Germline V gene lookup returns CDR1 SGDLS and CDR2 YYNGEE. In DNA, the CDR3 is TGTGCCAGCAGCGCGTCACAGGGCGTAACAGATACGCAGTATTTT. Its translation: CASSASQGVTDTQYF. Full variable domain (outside the CDR3, taken from reference TRBV9 and TRBJ2-3): DSGVTQTPKHLITATGQRVTLRCSPRSGDLSVYWYQQSLDQGLQFLIQYYNGEERAKGNILERFSAQQFPDLHSELNLSSLELGDSALYFCASSASQGVTDTQYFGPGTRLTVL.

This clonotype was found a few times. V usage is TRBV3-1 and J usage is TRBJ2-6; TRBD1 agrees at 7 bases. The CDR3 covers 18 residues. Germline assignment: CDR1 LGHDT and CDR2 YNNKEL (reference sequence). J gave up 0 bases and V 6 bases, and 11 bases lay outside the gene matches. Here the CDR3 reads CASRQVDRATSGANVLTF. CDR3 nucleotides: TGTGCCAGCAGGCAGGTTGACAGGGCGACCTCTGGGGCCAACGTCCTGACTTTC.

This clonotype was counted at least ten times. J is TRBJ2-3 and V is TRBV7-2, with TRBD2 matching 8 bases. This CDR3 region has 15 residues. Germline V lookup: CDR1 SGHTA, CDR2 FQGNSA. Trimming at V came to 2 bases and at J to 2 bases, leaving 3 bases not matched to a gene. Written as DNA, the CDR3 is TGTGCCAGCAGCTTAATAGCGGGGCCCACAGATACGCAGTATTTT. Amino acids: CASSLIAGPTDTQYF.

The CDR3 region is CASSIQTSDNEQFF. Written as DNA, the CDR3 is TGTGCCAGTAGTATCCAGACGAGCGACAATGAGCAGTTCTTC. The chain employs TRBV19 and TRBJ2-1; the D is unclear. The CDR3 contains 14 residues. The ends were cut back, 3 bases at V and 5 bases at J, with 11 bases in the middle. CDR1 is LNHDA and CDR2 is SQIVND in the germline V gene (reference sequence).

The table lists this clonotype with a few counts. The chain joins TRBV11-2 to TRBJ1-6; D remains ambiguous. This CDR3 spans 15 amino acids. The V gene lost 8 bases and the J gene lost 2 bases, with 13 bases spanning the gap. From germline, CDR1 is SGHAT and CDR2 FQNNGV. The CDR3 DNA follows: TGTGCCAGCTCCAAAGGGCAGCCCTATAATTCACCCCTCCACTTT. Translation gives CASSKGQPYNSPLHF.

Note on this clonotype: A much larger clone differs by one base, so this may be a read error. The chain recombines TRBV20-1 with TRBJ2-2; D not certain. In germline, CDR1 is DFQATT, CDR2 SNEGSKA (reference sequence). This CDR3 has 14 residues. The V end lost 4 bases, the J end lost 0 bases, and 9 bases lay between the germline ends. CDR3 sequence reads: CSANLETNTGELFF. The CDR3, as DNA: TGCAGTGCTAACCTCGAAACGAACACCGGGGAGCTGTTTTTT.

This clonotype was observed at least ten times. The genes are TRBV9 and TRBJ2-1; D remains ambiguous. The CDR3 contains 12 residues. The V end lost 4 bases, the J end lost 8 bases, and 10 bases lay between the germline ends. Germline CDR1 and CDR2: SGDLS and YYNGEE. Written as DNA, the CDR3 is TGTGCCAGCAGCCCCACGTATGATGAGCAGTTCTTC. Protein product: CASSPTYDEQFF.

Concerning this clonotype: The junction departs from germline at one end; a sequencing error may be responsible. The J gene is TRBJ1-5, the V gene TRBV7-9, with D uncertain. This CDR3 contains 17 residues. Germline lookup yields CDR1 SEHNR and CDR2 FQNEAQ (reference sequence). The CDR3 sequence: CACSLARTPYSNQPQHF. The CDR3 region has the DNA TGTGCCTGCAGCTTAGCGCGTACACCCTATAGCAATCAGCCCCAGCATTTT.

This clonotype was seen only a few times. This sequence joins TRBV7-9 and TRBJ2-6; TRBD1 matches 7 bases. The ends lost 1 base at V and 0 bases at J; junction bases unmatched: 3. CDR1 is SEHNR and CDR2 is FQNEAQ in the germline V gene (reference sequence). This CDR3 comprises 17 residues. CDR3 DNA: TGTGCCAGCAGCTTAGAGGACAGGTCCTCTGGGGCCAACGTCCTGACTTTC. This gives the protein CASSLEDRSSGANVLTF.

This clonotype showed up many times. V and J are TRBV20-1 and TRBJ2-5, with a weak D call TRBD2 (5 bases). Germline CDR1 and CDR2: DFQATT and SNEGSKA (reference sequence). The CDR3 loop spans 13 amino acids. V was cut by 3 bases and J by 4 bases, with 12 bases left in between. CDR3 residues: CSARDSTRETQYF. The DNA for the CDR3 is TGCAGTGCTAGGGACTCCACGAGAGAGACCCAGTACTTC.

This chain joins TRBV24-1 and TRBJ1-2; perhaps TRBD1 as D (5 bases). Trimming stripped 2 bases from V and 6 bases from J, with 9 bases between. Germline-derived CDR1 and CDR2 are KGHDR and SFDVKD. The CDR3 has 13 residues. The CDR3 nucleotides read TGTGCCACCAGTGATTCCTTCAGGGATGGCTACACCTTC. It specifies CATSDSFRDGYTF.

This clonotype has at least ten counts. The chain couples TRBV5-5 to TRBJ2-5; perhaps TRBD2 as D (5 bases). The V end was cut by 6 bases, the J end by 10 bases, with 19 bases between. Germline CDR1 reads SGHKS; CDR2 reads YYEKEE (reference sequence). The CDR3 totals 13 residues. The CDR3 is CASNPRGKRDQYF. CDR3 in DNA: TGTGCCAGCAACCCGAGAGGCAAACGGGACCAGTACTTC. Combining the CDR3 with reference TRBV5-5 and TRBJ2-5 gives the whole variable domain DAGVTQSPTHLIKTRGQQVTLRCSPISGHKSVSWYQQVLGQGPQFIFQYYEKEERGRGNFPDRFSARQFPNYSSELNVNALLLGDSALYLCASNPRGKRDQYFGPGTRLLVL.

Only a few counts were recorded for this clonotype. The chain links TRBV12-3 or TRBV12-4 to TRBJ2-3; 15 bases are shared with TRBD2. The CDR3 loop spans 16 amino acids. The V and J ends lost 5 bases and 4 bases, in that order; junction bases with no gene match: 4. The DNA of the CDR3 is TGTGCCAGCAGTCCCCGGACTAGCGGGGGGGCAGATACGCAGTATTTT. It specifies CASSPRTSGGADTQYF.

This chain links TRBV3-1 with TRBJ2-1; D might be TRBD2 (5 bases). The germline V gene encodes CDR1 LGHDT and CDR2 YNNKEL (reference sequence). The CDR3 has 13 residues. Trimming shortened V by 5 bases and J by 0 bases, and 5 bases separated the two germline ends. The CDR3 region is CASSGSSYNEQFF. CDR3 nucleotide sequence: TGTGCCAGCAGCGGGAGCTCCTACAATGAGCAGTTCTTC.

In its sample, this clonotype was seen once. Mismatch with germline at one junction end may stem from a read error. The chain is built from TRBV3-1 and TRBJ2-5; 9 nucleotides match TRBD2. The CDR3 covers 16 residues. Germline lookup yields CDR1 LGHDT and CDR2 YNNKEL (reference sequence). CDR3 sequence reads: CAGSQVRRGGRETQYF. The CDR3, as DNA: TGTGCCGGCAGCCAAGTCCGGCGGGGGGGCCGTGAGACCCAGTACTTC.

The gene calls are TRBV7-2 and TRBJ2-3; no reliable D call. This CDR3 spans 15 amino acids. Germline values: CDR1 SGHTA, CDR2 FQGNSA. V lost 4 bases and J 2 bases, leaving 13 bases between the germline ends. This CDR3 is CASSSRVVNTDTQYF. The CDR3 DNA sequence: TGTGCCAGCAGCTCTCGGGTAGTGAACACAGATACGCAGTATTTT.

CDR3 residues: CASSQAQGSNQPQHF. CDR3 coding DNA: TGCGCCAGCAGCCAAGCACAGGGTAGCAATCAGCCCCAGCATTTT. V gene TRBV4-1 combines with J gene TRBJ1-5, with TRBD1 as a possible D gene (6 bases). V shed 1 base and J shed 0 bases, with 7 bases lying between them. The germline gives CDR1 MGHRA, CDR2 YSYEKL. The CDR3 runs 15 residues.

The sample holds a few counts of this clonotype. This chain uses TRBV11-2 with TRBJ2-5; TRBD2 matches at 11 bases. The CDR3 spans 17 residues. Germline-derived CDR1 and CDR2 are SGHAT and FQNNGV. With V trimmed by 1 base and J by 3 bases, 7 bases remained unmatched. CDR3 region: CASSLGRATSGEETQYF. The CDR3 region has the DNA TGTGCCAGCAGCTTAGGACGGGCGACTAGCGGGGAAGAGACCCAGTACTTC.

DNA for the CDR3: TGTGCCAGCAGTTTATGGAGTGGGCCCTCTGGAAACACCATATATTTT. Translated: CASSLWSGPSGNTIYF. The rearrangement links TRBV28 to TRBJ1-3; D remains ambiguous. V lost 0 bases and J lost 0, with 9 bases in between. Germline CDR1 MDHEN, CDR2 SYDVKM. This CDR3 contains 16 residues.

This chain uses TRBV20-1 with TRBJ2-7, with D perhaps assigned TRBD1 or TRBD2 (5 bases each). V lost 0 bases, J lost 5 bases, and 14 bases lay in between. The CDR3 has 14 residues. The V gene's germline CDR1 is DFQATT and CDR2 SNEGSKA (reference sequence). The CDR3 bases are TGCAGTGCTAGAGATCTACTGGGGGATCACGAGCAGTACGTC. As protein: CSARDLLGDHEQYV.

The table lists this clonotype with many counts. V gene TRBV25-1 combines with J gene TRBJ1-3; D gene uncertain. The CDR3 sequence is 13 residues long. Trimming shortened V by 2 bases and J by 4 bases, and 6 bases separated the two germline ends. The germline gives CDR1 MGHDK, CDR2 SYGVNS. The CDR3 sequence is CASSENPGNTIYF. CDR3 bases: TGTGCCAGCAGTGAAAACCCGGGAAACACCATATATTTT.

This clonotype has only one observation. A much larger clone differs by one base, so this may be a read error. V usage is TRBV7-9 and J usage is TRBJ1-6; D is perhaps TRBD1 (5 bases). Per the germline V gene, CDR1 is SEHNR and CDR2 is FQNEAQ (reference sequence). The CDR3 is 14 amino acids. The CDR3 DNA sequence: TGTGTCAGCAGCTTAGAACAGGATAATTCACCCCTCCACTTT. It encodes CVSSLEQDNSPLHF.

With regard to this clonotype: A much larger clone sits a single nucleotide away, making a read error possible. This sequence joins TRBV6-2 or TRBV6-3 and TRBJ2-1; 8 bases agree with TRBD2. Trimming at V came to 4 bases and at J to 9 bases, leaving 8 bases not matched to a gene. CDR1 is MNHEY, CDR2 SVGEGT, per germline. The CDR3 consists of 14 residues. The CDR3 loop reads CASSCTGTRVEQFF. As DNA, the CDR3 is TGTGCCAGCAGTTGCACCGGGACTAGGGTTGAGCAGTTCTTC.

The chain has TRBV19 and TRBJ1-5; TRBD1 agrees at 7 bases. The CDR3 runs 16 residues. V shed 0 bases, J shed 5 bases, and the junction held 7 bases outside the gene matches. Germline CDR1 is LNHDA and CDR2 is SQIVND (reference sequence). DNA for the CDR3: TGTGCCAGTAGTATAGATCGGAGGGGGCCCTATCAGCCCCAGCATTTT. Its protein is CASSIDRRGPYQPQHF.

As to this clonotype: A much larger clonotype is one base distant, so this may be a read error. In DNA, the CDR3 is TGTGCCAGCAGCCGGGGTTGGGACTCGCCCTATGGCTACACCTTC. As protein: CASSRGWDSPYGYTF. V usage is TRBV7-9 and J usage is TRBJ1-2; a weak D match, TRBD1 (5 bases). Germline assignment: CDR1 SEHNR and CDR2 FQNEAQ (reference sequence). The CDR3 totals 15 residues. The V and J ends lost 5 bases and 4 bases respectively, with 17 bases between them.

This clonotype was picked up a small number of times. The V and J genes are TRBV18 and TRBJ2-7, with D perhaps assigned TRBD1 or TRBD2 (5 bases each). The germline gives CDR1 KGHSH, CDR2 LQKENI. V shed 0 bases and J shed 7 bases, with 13 bases lying between them. This CDR3 region has 14 residues. This CDR3 is CASSPPGRLGEQYV. The DNA for the CDR3 is TGTGCCAGCTCACCACCGGGACGGTTGGGGGAGCAGTACGTC.